This TCR beta chain was captured in a study of immune characterization of retroperitoneal liposarcoma. The CDR3 loop spans 14 amino acids. The germline V gene encodes CDR1 MNHNS and CDR2 SASEGT. Trimming pared 6 bases from V and 4 bases from J, leaving 15 bases between. There are a few counts of this clonotype. TCRdb recomputed calls from the PCR reads with MiXCR, one row per CDR3 protein. The table has 9,500 to 12,000 distinct CDR3 sequences, about a quarter seen once; the top ten hold 9.3%. The chain links TRBV6-1 to TRBJ2-5; D possibly corresponds to TRBD2 (6 bases). The sequence was obtained from a female donor with retroperitoneal liposarcoma. Sequencing input: tumor tissue. CDR3 sequence reads: CASSGLLGGETQYF. The CDR3 bases are TGTGCCAGCAGCGGCCTTTTGGGGGGAGAGACCCAGTACTTC.